The 28 T cell receptor beta chains presented below share a single source sample, sequenced in a study of blood T cell repertoires in COVID-19 (dated by TCRdb to 2018 to 2021). Receptors were amplified or captured by the immunoSEQ multiplex PCR assay. The table comes from immuneACCESS by way of TCRdb, which keeps in-frame sequences with V and J called. Part of the clones is missing from these tables; in studies checked, under half for an unresolved V gene and the rest for unknown reasons. The sample includes about 180,000 clones, with nearly 80% observed a single time. The ten top clones hold 14% of the sample. Sample: PBMCs or T cells enriched from blood (not recorded which). The receptors were sampled from a man aged 55-75 years who had been exposed to COVID-19.

This chain uses TRBV6-5 with TRBJ1-5; D remains unclear. The CDR3 is 14 residues long. Germline CDR1 reads MNHEY; CDR2 reads SVGAGI. V lost 2 bases and J 5 bases, leaving 10 bases between the germline ends. This CDR3 is CASSYAGRDQPQHF. CDR3 nucleotides: TGTGCCAGCAGTTACGCCGGCCGGGATCAGCCCCAGCATTTT.

V is TRBV29-1 and J is TRBJ1-2; TRBD1 matches 9 bases. The CDR3 runs to 12 residues. CDR1 is SQVTM, CDR2 ANQGSEA, per germline. V shed 1 base, J shed 6 bases, and the junction held 0 bases outside the gene matches. Here the CDR3 reads CSVEGTGDGYTF. The DNA for the CDR3 is TGCAGCGTTGAAGGGACAGGGGATGGCTACACCTTC.

The chain is built from TRBV5-4 and TRBJ1-1; D ambiguous. There are 18 residues in the CDR3. Germline lookup yields CDR1 SGHNT and CDR2 YYREEE (reference sequence). Trimming took 1 base from V and 5 from J, leaving 24 bases between them. CDR3 DNA: TGTGCCAGCAGCTTGCAGTTGGGGTCGGGGATGTGGGGAACTGAAGCTTTCTTT. Its translation is CASSLQLGSGMWGTEAFF. The full variable domain, with the rest looked up from reference TRBV5-4 and TRBJ1-1, is ETGVTQSPTHLIKTRGQQVTLRCSSQSGHNTVSWYQQALGQGPQFIFQYYREEENGRGNFPPRFSGLQFPNYSSELNVNALELDDSALYLCASSLQLGSGMWGTEAFFGQGTRLTVV.

The CDR3 sequence: CASSLDSFEAFF. The CDR3 region has the DNA TGTGCCAGCAGCCTAGACAGCTTTGAAGCTTTCTTT. The rearrangement uses TRBV5-4 and TRBJ1-1, with D perhaps matching TRBD1 (5 bases). The CDR3 covers 12 residues. Germline-derived CDR1 and CDR2 are SGHNT and YYREEE (reference sequence). V was shortened by 4 bases and J by 7 bases, with 11 bases between the two germline ends.

About this clone: A read error is possible here, since a much larger clone lies one base away. The chain couples TRBV7-2 to TRBJ2-1, with 10 positions matching TRBD1. In germline, CDR1 is SGHTA, CDR2 FQGNSA. The V gene end was trimmed by 2 bases and the J gene end by 7 bases; junction bases not matched to a gene: 2. The CDR3 extends over 14 amino acids. In DNA form, the CDR3 reads TGTGCCAGCAGCTTAAGGACAGGGGGGAATGAGCAGTTCTTC. This gives the protein CASSLRTGGNEQFF.

This chain connects TRBV6-1 to TRBJ2-6, with a weak D call TRBD2 (5 bases). This CDR3 contains 14 residues. Looked up from germline, CDR1 is MNHNS and CDR2 is SASEGT. Trimming cost V 3 bases and J 3 bases, with 6 bases left between them. This chain's CDR3 is CASSDGIGANVLTF. CDR3 DNA sequence: TGTGCCAGCAGTGACGGGATTGGGGCCAACGTCCTGACTTTC.

The chain joins TRBV24-1 to TRBJ2-3; 7 positions match TRBD1. Germline V gives CDR1 KGHDR, CDR2 SFDVKD. CDR3 length equals 16 residues. After removal of 3 bases from V and 4 bases from J, the junction contained 9 bases not matched to a gene. The DNA for the CDR3 is TGTGCCACCAGTGATGCGCCGGGACAGTTCCCAGATACGCAGTATTTT. Translated, it gives CATSDAPGQFPDTQYF.

The chain has TRBV6-1 and TRBJ1-1; 12 positions agree with TRBD1. J gave up 1 base and V 4 bases, and 4 bases lay outside the gene matches. Germline CDR1 and CDR2: MNHNS and SASEGT. The CDR3 has 16 amino acids. CDR3 coding DNA: TGTGCCAGCAGTGGTGGGACAGGGGGCCCGAACACTGAAGCTTTCTTT. Protein product: CASSGGTGGPNTEAFF.

This clone appeared once. The chain combines TRBV3-1 (or the pseudogene TRBV3-2) with TRBJ1-3; a possible D gene is TRBD1 (6 bases). V lost 1 base to trimming and J lost 4 bases, with 17 bases between them. The CDR3 runs to 17 residues. Per the germline V gene, CDR1 is LGHDT and CDR2 is YNNKEL (reference sequence). The CDR3 bases are TGTGCCAGCAGCCAAGTCAGGGGCCGGGCTAACGGAAACACCATATATTTT. Its protein is CASSQVRGRANGNTIYF.

The chain employs TRBV3-1 (or the pseudogene TRBV3-2) and TRBJ1-6, with a possible D match to TRBD1 (6 bases). Germline CDR1 LGHDT, CDR2 YNNKEL (reference sequence). The CDR3 extends over 15 amino acids. The V gene lost 6 bases and the J gene lost 9 bases, with 18 bases spanning the gap. CDR3 residues: CASSQMGGLGSPLHF. CDR3 DNA sequence: TGTGCCAGCAGTCAGATGGGGGGGCTGGGTTCACCCCTCCACTTT.

J is TRBJ2-1 and V is TRBV30; 12 bases are shared with TRBD1. Germline V CDR1 and CDR2: GTSNPN, SVGIG (reference sequence). This CDR3 is built from 14 residues. Trimming took 5 bases from V and 6 from J; bases not matched to a gene: 5. DNA of the CDR3: TGTGCCTGGGGGACAGGGGGCTTGCCCAATGAGCAGTTCTTC. It specifies CAWGTGGLPNEQFF.

V is TRBV7-3 and J is TRBJ1-6; the D gene is possibly TRBD1 (6 bases). There are 15 residues in the CDR3. V was trimmed by 0 bases and J by 7 bases, leaving 10 bases between them. Germline values: CDR1 SGHTA, CDR2 FQGTGA. CDR3 amino acids: CASSLTRQGNSPLHF. CDR3 nucleotides: TGTGCCAGCAGCTTAACGAGGCAGGGGAATTCACCCCTCCACTTT.

The V call is TRBV28, the J call TRBJ2-2; TRBD2 aligns across 10 bases. Per the germline V gene, CDR1 is MDHEN and CDR2 is SYDVKM. The ends lost 3 bases at V and 3 bases at J; junction bases unmatched: 1. This CDR3 region has 15 residues. The CDR3 DNA reads as TGTGCCAGCAGTTTTGGGACTAGCGACACCGGGGAGCTGTTTTTT. It yields the protein CASSFGTSDTGELFF.

The chain couples TRBV6-2 or TRBV6-3 to TRBJ2-7; perhaps TRBD2 as D (6 bases). Trimming took off 0 bases at V and 7 bases at J, with 19 bases between the two ends. CDR1 and CDR2 from the germline V gene are MNHEY and SVGEGT. The CDR3 runs 16 residues. The CDR3 nucleotides read TGTGCCAGCAGTTACTCTACCTTCGGGGGTTTGCGGGAGCAGTACTTC. It translates to CASSYSTFGGLREQYF.

This clone has just a few counts. This sequence joins TRBV2 and TRBJ2-7; 14 positions agree with TRBD2. V shed 6 bases and J 1 base; nucleotides not matched to a gene: 17. The germline gives CDR1 SNHLY, CDR2 FYNNEI. The CDR3 contains 20 residues. In nucleotides, the CDR3 is TGTGCCAGCAGCTCGAATCCGGGACTAGCGGGAGTAATCGGTTCCTACGAGCAGTACTTC. It is translated as CASSSNPGLAGVIGSYEQYF.

The chain joins TRBV30 to TRBJ1-5; D is perhaps TRBD1 (6 bases). The germline V and J ends were trimmed by 2 bases and 6 bases, with 17 bases remaining between them. Germline V gene data show CDR1 as GTSNPN and CDR2 as SVGIG (reference sequence). The CDR3 loop spans 15 amino acids. CDR3 protein: CAWSPRGGGRQPQHF. The CDR3 DNA is TGTGCCTGGAGTCCCCGAGGGGGGGGCCGTCAGCCCCAGCATTTT.

The chain employs TRBV5-1 and TRBJ2-7, with 10 positions matching TRBD2. The CDR3 has 14 amino acids. From germline, CDR1 is SGHRS and CDR2 YFSETQ. With 4 bases clipped from V and 7 bases from J, the junction kept 8 bases outside the gene matches. CDR3 DNA: TGCGCCAGCAGCCAGCGGGAGGGGCTGGGGGAGCAGTACTTC. It encodes CASSQREGLGEQYF.

This clone was seen just once. The CDR3 DNA reads TGTGCCAGCAGCTTGACACCCTCCTACGAGCAGTACTTC. Residues: CASSLTPSYEQYF. The rearrangement links TRBV7-8 to TRBJ2-7; D unclear. There are 13 residues in the CDR3. The V gene lost 3 bases and the J gene lost 0 bases, with 6 bases spanning the gap. Germline loops: CDR1 SGHVS, CDR2 FQNEAQ. The full variable domain, rest sourced from reference TRBV7-8 and TRBJ2-7, is GAGVSQSPRYKVAKRGQDVALRCDPISGHVSLFWYQQALGQGPEFLTYFQNEAQLDKSGLPSDRFFAERPEGSVSTLKIQRTQQEDSAVYLCASSLTPSYEQYFGPGTRLTVT.

The chain employs TRBV3-1 (or the pseudogene TRBV3-2) and TRBJ2-7, with D possibly TRBD1 on 6 matching bases. Germline V gene sequence: CDR1 LGHDT, CDR2 YNNKEL (reference sequence). Trimming stripped 1 base from V and 3 bases from J, with 7 bases between. This CDR3 contains 13 residues. The CDR3 loop reads CASSQGQDYEQYF. As DNA, the CDR3 is TGTGCCAGCAGCCAAGGACAGGACTACGAGCAGTACTTC.

J is TRBJ1-1 and V is TRBV29-1, with 12 bases fitting TRBD1. The CDR3 runs 13 residues. V was pared by 7 bases and J by 4 bases, with 4 bases of the junction left unmatched. The germline V gene has CDR1 SQVTM and CDR2 ANQGSEA. The CDR3 DNA is TGCAGCGCTGAGGGACAGGGGGCCACTGAAGCTTTCTTT. It codes for CSAEGQGATEAFF.

This clone was recorded once. The chain uses TRBV5-1 and TRBJ2-5; 8 nucleotides match TRBD1. Germline loops: CDR1 SGHRS, CDR2 YFSETQ. CDR3 size: 14 residues. After removal of 2 bases from V and 5 bases from J, the junction contained 5 bases not matched to a gene. DNA for the CDR3: TGCGCCAGCAGCTTCGGACAGGGCTTGGAGACCCAGTACTTC. This encodes CASSFGQGLETQYF.

The chain combines TRBV2 with TRBJ1-2; D ambiguous. Germline V gene lookup returns CDR1 SNHLY and CDR2 FYNNEI. The CDR3 sequence is 13 residues long. The V end lost 7 bases, the J end lost 4 bases, and 13 bases lay between the germline ends. CDR3 in amino acids: CASIPRLGYGYTF. CDR3 sequence (DNA): TGTGCCAGCATTCCCAGGTTGGGCTATGGCTACACCTTC.

This clone was seen only a few times. The chain links TRBV19 to TRBJ2-6; D unresolved. The CDR3 spans 16 residues. Per the germline V gene, CDR1 is LNHDA and CDR2 is SQIVND (reference sequence). Between the trimmed V and J ends, which lost 3 bases and 0 bases, there was a span of 9 bases. In DNA, the CDR3 is TGTGCCAGTAGTATGCGGCAGCTCTCTGGGGCCAACGTCCTGACTTTC. It yields the protein CASSMRQLSGANVLTF.

The chain employs TRBV5-4 and TRBJ2-7, with D perhaps matching TRBD1 (6 bases). From germline, CDR1 is SGHNT and CDR2 YYREEE (reference sequence). Trimming pared 0 bases from V and 4 bases from J, leaving 8 bases between. The CDR3 sequence is 13 residues long. CDR3 residues: CASSLVQGYEQYF. The CDR3 coding sequence is TGTGCCAGCAGCTTGGTTCAGGGGTACGAGCAGTACTTC.

This clone turned up a few times. V gene TRBV11-2 combines with J gene TRBJ1-2, with a weak D call TRBD1 (6 bases). V lost 6 bases and J lost 2, with 13 bases in between. Germline V gives CDR1 SGHAT, CDR2 FQNNGV. This CDR3 spans 14 amino acids. CDR3 amino acids: CASRQRGGNYGYTF. The CDR3 nucleotides read TGTGCCAGCAGACAAAGGGGGGGGAACTATGGCTACACCTTC.

The chain employs TRBV5-1 and TRBJ2-3; D may be TRBD2 (5 bases). CDR3 length equals 15 residues. Trimming took 2 bases from V and 6 from J, leaving 16 bases between them. From germline, CDR1 is SGHRS and CDR2 YFSETQ. The CDR3 is CASSLLTGLGDTQYF. The CDR3 region has the DNA TGCGCCAGCAGCTTACTGACGGGATTGGGTGATACGCAGTATTTT.

J is TRBJ2-3 and V is TRBV4-2; 7 bases match TRBD2. J gave up 2 bases and V 0 bases, and 2 bases lay outside the gene matches. The germline CDR1 and CDR2 sequences are LGHNA and YNFKEQ. This CDR3 is built from 15 residues. The CDR3 DNA sequence: TGTGCCAGCAGCCAAGAAGCGGGGTACACAGATACGCAGTATTTT. Its protein product is CASSQEAGYTDTQYF.

The V and J genes are TRBV7-8 and TRBJ2-1, with TRBD2 as a possible D gene (5 bases). CDR3 size: 14 residues. V shed 4 bases and J shed 4 bases, with 11 bases lying between them. Germline V CDR1 and CDR2: SGHVS, FQNEAQ. CDR3 nucleotide sequence: TGTGCCAGCAGCTCTAGCCCCTCATACAATGAGCAGTTCTTC. This sequence encodes CASSSSPSYNEQFF.